The present entry profiles one T cell receptor (beta chain) with its context. The data stem from a study of early T cells in non-severe SARS-CoV-2 infection. Between the trimmed V and J ends, which lost 1 base and 11 bases, there was a span of 15 bases. The CDR3 length is 14 residues. CDR1 is LNHDA and CDR2 is SQIVND in the germline V gene (reference sequence). TCRdb redid the calling of the 5' RACE reads with MiXCR, one entry per CDR3 protein. The repertoire holds roughly 92,000 distinct CDR3 sequences, with 12% as singletons. The sample in question was whole blood, obtained at baseline. The origin of this receptor is an adult who was a healthcare worker with PCR-confirmed SARS-CoV-2 infection or an uninfected control (not recorded which). The V gene is TRBV19, the J gene TRBJ1-5, with D possibly matching TRBD1 (5 bases). The CDR3 region is CASSIGGSDLSQHF. The DNA for the CDR3 is TGTGCCAGTAGTATAGGGGGCTCCGATTTATCCCAGCATTTT.